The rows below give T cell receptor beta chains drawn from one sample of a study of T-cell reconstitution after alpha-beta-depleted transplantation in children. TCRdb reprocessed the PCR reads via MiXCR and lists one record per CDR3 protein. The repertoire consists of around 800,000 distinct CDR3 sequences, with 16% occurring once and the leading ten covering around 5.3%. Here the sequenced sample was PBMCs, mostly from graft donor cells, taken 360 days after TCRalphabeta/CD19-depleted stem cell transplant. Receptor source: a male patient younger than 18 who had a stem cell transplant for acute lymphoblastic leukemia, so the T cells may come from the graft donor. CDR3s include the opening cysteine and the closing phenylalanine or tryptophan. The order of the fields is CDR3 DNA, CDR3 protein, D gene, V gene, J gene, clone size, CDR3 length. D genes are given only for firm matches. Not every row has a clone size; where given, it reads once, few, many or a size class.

DNA: TGTGCCAGCAGCCAAGATCTAGGACTAGCGGGAGGGAGCTCCTACAATGAGCAGTTCTTC
CDR3: CASSQDLGLAGGSSYNEQFF
D: TRBD2
V: TRBV4-2
J: TRBJ2-1
size: -
length: 20

DNA: TGTGCCAGCAGTAACACGGGACTAGCGGGAGGGCCGAGCTCCTACAATGAGCAGTTCTTC
CDR3: CASSNTGLAGGPSSYNEQFF
D: TRBD2
V: TRBV25-1
J: TRBJ2-1
size: few
length: 20

DNA: TGCGCCAGCAGCCCGGCATCGAACTTTCCGGACGGTGAGCAGTTCTTC
CDR3: CASSPASNFPDGEQFF
D: -
V: TRBV5-1
J: TRBJ2-1
size: few
length: 16

DNA: TGTGCCAGCTCAACCCGAACAGGGACGGAGACCCAGTACTTC
CDR3: CASSTRTGTETQYF
D: -
V: TRBV3-1
J: TRBJ2-5
size: many
length: 14

DNA: TGCAGTGCTCCGGGACTAGCGGGAGATACGCAGTATTTT
CDR3: CSAPGLAGDTQYF
D: TRBD2
V: TRBV20-1
J: TRBJ2-3
size: few
length: 13

DNA: TGTGCCAGCAGTGAATGGAGCTTACTGAATTCACCCCTCCACTTT
CDR3: CASSEWSLLNSPLHF
D: -
V: TRBV25-1
J: TRBJ1-6
size: -
length: 15

DNA: TGTGCCAGCAGCCAAGAAGCTAGCGGGAACTACGAGCAGTACTTC
CDR3: CASSQEASGNYEQYF
D: TRBD2
V: TRBV4-2
J: TRBJ2-7
size: few
length: 15

DNA: TGTGCCAGCAGGGGTGACAGGAATTGGAATCAGCCCCAGCATTTT
CDR3: CASRGDRNWNQPQHF
D: -
V: TRBV2
J: TRBJ1-5
size: -
length: 15

DNA: TGTGCCAGCAGCGTATCCCTAAAGCGGGACCAAGAGACCCAGTACTTC
CDR3: CASSVSLKRDQETQYF
D: -
V: TRBV9
J: TRBJ2-5
size: -
length: 16

DNA: TGTGCCAGCAGCTTAGTACGGGACAGGAGCCAAGAGACCCAGTACTTC
CDR3: CASSLVRDRSQETQYF
D: TRBD1
V: TRBV7-8
J: TRBJ2-5
size: few
length: 16

DNA: TGTGCCAGCAGCCCGTCTTTACGCCAGGCCTACGAGCAGTACTTC
CDR3: CASSPSLRQAYEQYF
D: -
V: TRBV7-9
J: TRBJ2-7
size: -
length: 15

DNA: TGCGCCAGCAGCTTTAATAGCAGGGAAGAGACCCAGTACTTC
CDR3: CASSFNSREETQYF
D: -
V: TRBV10-2
J: TRBJ2-5
size: few
length: 14

DNA: TGCGCCAGCCAGCTGTACAGCGGGAGCCCTTACGAGCAGTACTTC
CDR3: CASQLYSGSPYEQYF
D: TRBD2
V: TRBV10-2
J: TRBJ2-7
size: -
length: 15

DNA: TGTGCCAGCAGCCCTCGGTTAGCGGGAGTGAACACAGATACGCAGTATTTT
CDR3: CASSPRLAGVNTDTQYF
D: TRBD2
V: TRBV7-9
J: TRBJ2-3
size: few
length: 17

DNA: TGTGCCAGCAGTGAGACAGACTACGAGCAGTACTTC
CDR3: CASSETDYEQYF
D: -
V: TRBV25-1
J: TRBJ2-7
size: many
length: 12

DNA: TGTGCCAGCTCACCACTGTCAGGGGCAACCTACGAGCAGTACTTC
CDR3: CASSPLSGATYEQYF
D: -
V: TRBV18
J: TRBJ2-7
size: few
length: 15

DNA: TGTGCCAGCAGCCCCCGGCACAGGGGGTCTAATGAAAAACTGTTTTTT
CDR3: CASSPRHRGSNEKLFF
D: TRBD1
V: TRBV13
J: TRBJ1-4
size: few
length: 16

DNA: TGCGCCAGCAGCTTCGTCTATGGCGAGCCCCGAGAATTCTTC
CDR3: CASSFVYGEPREFF
D: -
V: TRBV5-1
J: TRBJ2-1
size: -
length: 14

DNA: TGTGCCAGCAGCGGCCCGGGACTAGGTGAGCAGTTCTTC
CDR3: CASSGPGLGEQFF
D: TRBD2
V: TRBV7-9
J: TRBJ2-1
size: few
length: 13

DNA: TGCAGTGCTAGACAGGGTCGGGGAAACATTCAGTACTTC
CDR3: CSARQGRGNIQYF
D: -
V: TRBV20-1
J: TRBJ2-4
size: few
length: 13

DNA: TGCAGCGTTGAATGGACAGGGGGAACTGAAGCTTTCTTT
CDR3: CSVEWTGGTEAFF
D: TRBD1
V: TRBV29-1
J: TRBJ1-1
size: -
length: 13

DNA: TGTGCCAGCAGTTCCCCTACGACAGGGCGGAGGGGCTACACCTTC
CDR3: CASSSPTTGRRGYTF
D: TRBD1
V: TRBV6-5
J: TRBJ1-2
size: -
length: 15

DNA: TGTGCCAGCAGCGACCAGACCGGGGAGCTGTTTTTT
CDR3: CASSDQTGELFF
D: -
V: TRBV7-6
J: TRBJ2-2
size: few
length: 12

DNA: TGCGCCAGCAGGGGCCCTAGCGGTGGGTACCAAGAGACCCAGTACTTC
CDR3: CASRGPSGGYQETQYF
D: TRBD2
V: TRBV4-1
J: TRBJ2-5
size: -
length: 16

DNA: TGCACCAGCAGCCAAGATATCGCGCGGGAGATGGATTTATTGGAGACCCAGTACTTC
CDR3: CTSSQDIAREMDLLETQYF
D: -
V: TRBV1
J: TRBJ2-5
size: -
length: 19

DNA: TGTGCCAGCAGTTCGTCACTAGCGGTCACAGATACGCAGTATTTT
CDR3: CASSSSLAVTDTQYF
D: TRBD2
V: TRBV12-3/TRBV12-4
J: TRBJ2-3
size: -
length: 15

DNA: TGCAGTGCTAGAGACGTCAGGGGGAGGGACACCGGGGAGCTGTTTTTT
CDR3: CSARDVRGRDTGELFF
D: -
V: TRBV20-1
J: TRBJ2-2
size: many
length: 16

DNA: TGTGCCAGCAGACCCTTACGGAAGAACACCGGGGAGCTGTTTTTT
CDR3: CASRPLRKNTGELFF
D: -
V: TRBV6-1
J: TRBJ2-2
size: -
length: 15

DNA: TGTGCCAGCAGCCCACTAATCCCAGGCAAGCAGACCCAGTACTTC
CDR3: CASSPLIPGKQTQYF
D: -
V: TRBV16
J: TRBJ2-5
size: few
length: 15

DNA: TGTGCCAGCAGCTGCAACTGGACCCAACAAAGGACAGGCAGACTCTATAATTCACCCCTCCACTTT
CDR3: CASSCNWTQQRTGRLYNSPLHF
D: TRBD1
V: TRBV7-2
J: TRBJ1-6
size: few
length: 22

DNA: TGCAGTGCTAGAGGGTTATTCAGGGGGCGCGTCACCGGGGAGCTGTTTTTT
CDR3: CSARGLFRGRVTGELFF
D: TRBD1
V: TRBV20-1
J: TRBJ2-2
size: many
length: 17

DNA: TGTGCCAGCAGTGAACAGGGAACCGGGGAGCTGTTTTTT
CDR3: CASSEQGTGELFF
D: -
V: TRBV2
J: TRBJ2-2
size: -
length: 13

DNA: TGTGCCAGCAGCGTAGTGGGCGGTTCCGGGGAGCTGTTTTTT
CDR3: CASSVVGGSGELFF
D: -
V: TRBV9
J: TRBJ2-2
size: many
length: 14

DNA: TGTGCCAGCAGCCTGAGAGCGGGCTTTAACTCCTACGAGCAGTACTTC
CDR3: CASSLRAGFNSYEQYF
D: -
V: TRBV5-8
J: TRBJ2-7
size: -
length: 16

DNA: TGTGCCAGCCTCCGGACGGAAGAAGCTTTCTTT
CDR3: CASLRTEEAFF
D: -
V: TRBV12-3/TRBV12-4
J: TRBJ1-1
size: few
length: 11

DNA: TGCAGTGCTAGAGTGACCGGGGCGGTGACCTACGAGCAGTACTTC
CDR3: CSARVTGAVTYEQYF
D: -
V: TRBV20-1
J: TRBJ2-7
size: many
length: 15

DNA: TGCGCCAGCAGCTTTCAAGGGGTTTCAGGGGTCGAGACCCAGTACTTC
CDR3: CASSFQGVSGVETQYF
D: -
V: TRBV5-1
J: TRBJ2-5
size: many
length: 16

DNA: TGTGCCAGTGCCCGGGACTCGGGAAAAGAGACCCAGTACTTC
CDR3: CASARDSGKETQYF
D: -
V: TRBV6-1
J: TRBJ2-5
size: few
length: 14

DNA: TGCGCCAGCAGCTTGGAGCCTAGCGGGAGGTATGCTGAGCAGTTCTTC
CDR3: CASSLEPSGRYAEQFF
D: TRBD2
V: TRBV5-1
J: TRBJ2-1
size: many
length: 16

DNA: TGTGCCAGCAGTTACGGCAGGGGGATCGAGACCCAGTACTTC
CDR3: CASSYGRGIETQYF
D: TRBD1
V: TRBV6-5
J: TRBJ2-5
size: few
length: 14

DNA: TGTGCCAGCAGCGGGCGACTAGCGGGAGGCGCAGATACGCAGTATTTT
CDR3: CASSGRLAGGADTQYF
D: TRBD2
V: TRBV7-9
J: TRBJ2-3
size: -
length: 16

DNA: TGTGCCAGCAGCGTAGGGGGAGGGGTCCATGAGCAGTTCTTC
CDR3: CASSVGGGVHEQFF
D: TRBD2
V: TRBV9
J: TRBJ2-1
size: many
length: 14

DNA: TGCAGTGCTAGATCAACCGGGACAGTGAACTATGGCTACACCTTC
CDR3: CSARSTGTVNYGYTF
D: TRBD1
V: TRBV20-1
J: TRBJ1-2
size: few
length: 15

DNA: TGTGCCAGCAGCTTCGTGGACACCGGGGAGCTGTTTTTT
CDR3: CASSFVDTGELFF
D: -
V: TRBV13
J: TRBJ2-2
size: few
length: 13

DNA: TGCGCCAGCAGCTTAAAGAGAGCGGGAGGAATCCCAGATACGCAGTATTTT
CDR3: CASSLKRAGGIPDTQYF
D: TRBD2
V: TRBV5-1
J: TRBJ2-3
size: few
length: 17

DNA: TGCAGCGTTGAAGTGGGGACAATAGCGGGAGTAGAGACCCAGTACTTC
CDR3: CSVEVGTIAGVETQYF
D: TRBD2
V: TRBV29-1
J: TRBJ2-5
size: few
length: 16

DNA: TGTGCCAGCACAGTCGGGCAGGCCTACGAGCAGTACTTC
CDR3: CASTVGQAYEQYF
D: -
V: TRBV25-1
J: TRBJ2-7
size: few
length: 13

DNA: TGCGCCAGCAGCGGGTTTACAGGGGGCATTGACTATGGCTACACCTTC
CDR3: CASSGFTGGIDYGYTF
D: TRBD1
V: TRBV5-1
J: TRBJ1-2
size: few
length: 16

DNA: TGTGCCTCCGGGACAGGGGACTACAATGAGCAGTTCTTC
CDR3: CASGTGDYNEQFF
D: TRBD1
V: TRBV7-3
J: TRBJ2-1
size: -
length: 13

DNA: TGCGCCAGCAGGACCGGACAGGGATGGCCCGGGGAGCTGTTTTTT
CDR3: CASRTGQGWPGELFF
D: TRBD1
V: TRBV5-1
J: TRBJ2-2
size: -
length: 15

DNA: TGTGCCATCAGGCGGAGAGGGCCGAACACTGAAGCTTTCTTT
CDR3: CAIRRRGPNTEAFF
D: -
V: TRBV10-3
J: TRBJ1-1
size: few
length: 14